Listed below are T cell receptor beta chains from one sample, sequenced in a study of blood T cell repertoires in COVID-19. Only in-frame clones appear in the TCRdb table, and some are missing; sequencing was by immunoSEQ multiplex PCR. The top ten hold about 10% of the sample, which has 250,000 to 350,000 clones, approximately 84% seen once. What was sequenced was PBMCs or T cells enriched from blood (not recorded which). Source of these receptors: a woman under 30 who had recovered from COVID-19. Both conserved end residues are part of each CDR3. A D gene is named only where the DNA matches it firmly. Size values are once, few and many counts, or a class for expanded clones, and some rows have none.

d_gene: -; j_gene: TRBJ2-1; abundance: -; v_gene: TRBV30; CDR3nt: TGTGCCTGGAGTCTGACTTTAAGCTCCTACAATGAGCAGTTCTTC; CDR3aa: CAWSLTLSSYNEQFF
d_gene: TRBD1; j_gene: TRBJ1-2; abundance: -; v_gene: TRBV28; CDR3nt: TGTGCCAGCAGTTCGGGGGGACAGGACTATGGCTACACCTTC; CDR3aa: CASSSGGQDYGYTF
d_gene: TRBD1; j_gene: TRBJ1-2; abundance: -; v_gene: TRBV29-1; CDR3nt: TGCAGCTTATCACAGGGGGCCCTTGGCTACACCTTC; CDR3aa: CSLSQGALGYTF
d_gene: -; j_gene: TRBJ2-7; abundance: -; v_gene: TRBV6-8; CDR3nt: TGTGCCAGCAGTTACCAAGTGGCAGTGGCCGAGCAGTACTTC; CDR3aa: CASSYQVAVAEQYF
d_gene: -; j_gene: TRBJ1-2; abundance: -; v_gene: TRBV7-2; CDR3nt: TGTGCCAGCAGCTTAGACGCGGGGCGAGTCTATGGCTACACCTTC; CDR3aa: CASSLDAGRVYGYTF
d_gene: -; j_gene: TRBJ1-2; abundance: -; v_gene: TRBV10-3; CDR3nt: TGTGCCATCAGTGCCCAACTAGCTAACTATGGCTACACCTTC; CDR3aa: CAISAQLANYGYTF
d_gene: TRBD1; j_gene: TRBJ2-2; abundance: -; v_gene: TRBV29-1; CDR3nt: TGCAGCGCCAAGGAAGGGACAGGGGCCGGGGAGCTGTTTTTT; CDR3aa: CSAKEGTGAGELFF
d_gene: -; j_gene: TRBJ1-5; abundance: -; v_gene: TRBV21-1; CDR3nt: TGTGCCAGCAGCCCAAAAGGGGGCTGGGGCAATCAGCCCCAGCATTTT; CDR3aa: CASSPKGGWGNQPQHF
d_gene: TRBD1; j_gene: TRBJ2-4; abundance: -; v_gene: TRBV5-1; CDR3nt: TGCGCCAGCAGCTTGGACAGGGGTGAAAACATTCAGTACTTC; CDR3aa: CASSLDRGENIQYF
d_gene: -; j_gene: TRBJ1-1; abundance: once; v_gene: TRBV7-9; CDR3nt: TGTGCCAGCAGCTTAGATGGTTTGTTGCTATCGGTGAACTTGACTGAAGCTTTCTTT; CDR3aa: CASSLDGLLLSVNLTEAFF
d_gene: TRBD1; j_gene: TRBJ1-4; abundance: -; v_gene: TRBV5-6; CDR3nt: TGTGCCAGCAGCTCACAGGGGGGTTTAGGTGAAAAACTGTTTTTT; CDR3aa: CASSSQGGLGEKLFF
d_gene: -; j_gene: TRBJ2-7; abundance: -; v_gene: TRBV30; CDR3nt: TGTGCCTGGAGTGTCCCACTAGCCGGGTCCTACGAGCAGTACTTC; CDR3aa: CAWSVPLAGSYEQYF
d_gene: TRBD1; j_gene: TRBJ1-2; abundance: -; v_gene: TRBV12-3/TRBV12-4; CDR3nt: TGTGCCAGCAGTCAGGGGGGACTCTATGGCTACACCTTC; CDR3aa: CASSQGGLYGYTF
d_gene: -; j_gene: TRBJ1-2; abundance: -; v_gene: TRBV6-5; CDR3nt: TGTGCCAGCAGGTTAGGACATTATGGCTACACCTTC; CDR3aa: CASRLGHYGYTF
d_gene: -; j_gene: TRBJ2-7; abundance: -; v_gene: TRBV4-1; CDR3nt: TGCGCCAGCAGCCAAGAGCGAGGGAGCTCCTACGAGCAGTACTTC; CDR3aa: CASSQERGSSYEQYF
d_gene: -; j_gene: TRBJ1-1; abundance: -; v_gene: TRBV10-2; CDR3nt: TGCGCCAGCAGTGAGGGGCTGTATACCAAAGCTTTCTTT; CDR3aa: CASSEGLYTKAFF
d_gene: -; j_gene: TRBJ2-1; abundance: once; v_gene: TRBV9; CDR3nt: TGTGCCAGCAGCGTAGCTACTGGGGGCGGGTCTTACAATGAGCAGTTCTTC; CDR3aa: CASSVATGGGSYNEQFF
d_gene: -; j_gene: TRBJ2-3; abundance: -; v_gene: TRBV19; CDR3nt: TGTGCCAGTAGTATTCCTACCACAGATACGCAGTATTTT; CDR3aa: CASSIPTTDTQYF
d_gene: -; j_gene: TRBJ2-1; abundance: -; v_gene: TRBV27; CDR3nt: TGTGCCAGCAGTTCGGCTAGCGCCAACGACCATGAGCAGTTCTTC; CDR3aa: CASSSASANDHEQFF
d_gene: -; j_gene: TRBJ2-5; abundance: -; v_gene: TRBV5-1; CDR3nt: TGCGCCAGCAGCTTGGCCGGAGAGACCCAGTACTTC; CDR3aa: CASSLAGETQYF
d_gene: TRBD2; j_gene: TRBJ2-2; abundance: -; v_gene: TRBV19; CDR3nt: TGTGCCAGTAGTATTAGGGCTAGCGGGAGGGACACCGGGGAGCTGTTTTTT; CDR3aa: CASSIRASGRDTGELFF
d_gene: TRBD1; j_gene: TRBJ1-2; abundance: -; v_gene: TRBV29-1; CDR3nt: TGCAGCGACGCCGGGACAGAGCGATATGGCTACACCTTC; CDR3aa: CSDAGTERYGYTF
d_gene: -; j_gene: TRBJ1-1; abundance: once; v_gene: TRBV2; CDR3nt: TGTGCCAGCAGTGGAGTGGAGATCACTGAAGCTTTCTTT; CDR3aa: CASSGVEITEAFF
d_gene: TRBD1; j_gene: TRBJ1-2; abundance: -; v_gene: TRBV27; CDR3nt: TGTGCCAGCAGCCCCGGGACAGCGAGCTATGGCTACACCTTC; CDR3aa: CASSPGTASYGYTF
d_gene: TRBD1; j_gene: TRBJ2-7; abundance: -; v_gene: TRBV27; CDR3nt: TGTGCCTCACTCCGGGACAGGCGATCCTACGAGCAGTACTTC; CDR3aa: CASLRDRRSYEQYF
d_gene: -; j_gene: TRBJ1-2; abundance: -; v_gene: TRBV10-3; CDR3nt: TGTGCCATCAGTGAATTAGAGGGCCATTCGATTGAGGGATATGGCTACACCTTC; CDR3aa: CAISELEGHSIEGYGYTF
d_gene: -; j_gene: TRBJ1-1; abundance: -; v_gene: TRBV7-3; CDR3nt: TGTGCCAGCAGCTTAGAGGCCAACACTGAAGCTTTCTTT; CDR3aa: CASSLEANTEAFF
d_gene: -; j_gene: TRBJ1-6; abundance: -; v_gene: TRBV14; CDR3nt: TGTGCCAGCAGCCAAGATTTTAGCGCACCCCTCCACTTT; CDR3aa: CASSQDFSAPLHF
d_gene: TRBD2; j_gene: TRBJ2-5; abundance: -; v_gene: TRBV6-5; CDR3nt: TGTGCCAGCAGTTACCGGCGGGGGGACAAAGAGACCCAGTACTTC; CDR3aa: CASSYRRGDKETQYF
d_gene: -; j_gene: TRBJ2-1; abundance: once; v_gene: TRBV2; CDR3nt: TGTGCCAGCAGTGAAGTCTCCCTGGCAGGGCGAAATGAGCAGTTCTTC; CDR3aa: CASSEVSLAGRNEQFF
d_gene: TRBD2; j_gene: TRBJ2-3; abundance: -; v_gene: TRBV2; CDR3nt: TGTGCCAGCAGTCTAGCGGCTAGCACAGATACGCAGTATTTT; CDR3aa: CASSLAASTDTQYF
d_gene: -; j_gene: TRBJ2-1; abundance: -; v_gene: TRBV15; CDR3nt: TGTGCCACCAGCAGAGTACCCGGGGGAGGGGGCAATGAGCAGTTCTTC; CDR3aa: CATSRVPGGGGNEQFF
d_gene: TRBD1; j_gene: TRBJ1-2; abundance: -; v_gene: TRBV9; CDR3nt: TGTGCCAGCAGCGCGGAGCCCGCCTGGACAGGGAGCTATGGCTACACCTTC; CDR3aa: CASSAEPAWTGSYGYTF